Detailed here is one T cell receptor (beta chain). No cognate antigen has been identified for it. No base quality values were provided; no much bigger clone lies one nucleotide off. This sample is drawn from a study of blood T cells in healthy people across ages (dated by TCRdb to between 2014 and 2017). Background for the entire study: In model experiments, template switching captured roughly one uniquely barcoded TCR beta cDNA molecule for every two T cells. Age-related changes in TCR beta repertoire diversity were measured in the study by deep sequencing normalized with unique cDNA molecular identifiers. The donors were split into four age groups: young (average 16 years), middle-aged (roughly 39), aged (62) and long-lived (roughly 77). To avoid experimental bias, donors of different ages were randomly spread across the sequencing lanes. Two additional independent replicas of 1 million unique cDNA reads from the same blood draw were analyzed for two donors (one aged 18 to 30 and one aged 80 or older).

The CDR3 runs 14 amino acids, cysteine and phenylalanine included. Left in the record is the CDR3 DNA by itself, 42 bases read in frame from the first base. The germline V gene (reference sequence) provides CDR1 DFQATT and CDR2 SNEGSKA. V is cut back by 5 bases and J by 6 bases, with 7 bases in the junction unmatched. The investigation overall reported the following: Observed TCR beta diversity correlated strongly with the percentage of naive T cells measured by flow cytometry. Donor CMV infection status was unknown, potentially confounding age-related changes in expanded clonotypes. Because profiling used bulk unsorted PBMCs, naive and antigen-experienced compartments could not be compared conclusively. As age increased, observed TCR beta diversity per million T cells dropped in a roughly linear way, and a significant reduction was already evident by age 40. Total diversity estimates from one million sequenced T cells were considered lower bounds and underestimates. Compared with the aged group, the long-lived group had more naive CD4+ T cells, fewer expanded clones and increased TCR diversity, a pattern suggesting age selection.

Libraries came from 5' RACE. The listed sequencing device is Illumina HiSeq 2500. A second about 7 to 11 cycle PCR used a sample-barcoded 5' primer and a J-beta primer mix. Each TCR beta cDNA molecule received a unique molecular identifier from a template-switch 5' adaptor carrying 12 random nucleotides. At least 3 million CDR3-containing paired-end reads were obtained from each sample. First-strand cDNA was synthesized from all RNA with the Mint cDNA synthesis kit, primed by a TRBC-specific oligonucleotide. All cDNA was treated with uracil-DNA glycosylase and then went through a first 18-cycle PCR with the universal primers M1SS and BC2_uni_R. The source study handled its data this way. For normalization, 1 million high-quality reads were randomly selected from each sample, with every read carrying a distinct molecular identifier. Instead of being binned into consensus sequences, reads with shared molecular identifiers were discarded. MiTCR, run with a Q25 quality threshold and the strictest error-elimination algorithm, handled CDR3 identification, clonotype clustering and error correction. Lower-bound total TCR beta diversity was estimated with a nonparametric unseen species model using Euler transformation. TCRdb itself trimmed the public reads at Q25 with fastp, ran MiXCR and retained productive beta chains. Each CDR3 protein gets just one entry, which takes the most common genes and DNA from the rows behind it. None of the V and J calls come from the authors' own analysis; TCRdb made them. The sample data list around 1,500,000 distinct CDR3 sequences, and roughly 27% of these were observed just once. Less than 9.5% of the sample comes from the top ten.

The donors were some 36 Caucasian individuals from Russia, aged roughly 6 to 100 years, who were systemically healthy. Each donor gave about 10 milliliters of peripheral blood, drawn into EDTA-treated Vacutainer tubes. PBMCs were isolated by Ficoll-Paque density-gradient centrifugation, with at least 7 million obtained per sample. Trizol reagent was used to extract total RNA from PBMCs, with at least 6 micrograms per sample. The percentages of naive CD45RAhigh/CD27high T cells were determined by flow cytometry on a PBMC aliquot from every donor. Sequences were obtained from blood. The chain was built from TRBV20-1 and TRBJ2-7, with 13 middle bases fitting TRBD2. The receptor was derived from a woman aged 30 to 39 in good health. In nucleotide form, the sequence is TGCAGTGCTCTGACTAGCGGGAGGCTTGCCGAGCAGTACTTC. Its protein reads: CSALTSGRLAEQYF.